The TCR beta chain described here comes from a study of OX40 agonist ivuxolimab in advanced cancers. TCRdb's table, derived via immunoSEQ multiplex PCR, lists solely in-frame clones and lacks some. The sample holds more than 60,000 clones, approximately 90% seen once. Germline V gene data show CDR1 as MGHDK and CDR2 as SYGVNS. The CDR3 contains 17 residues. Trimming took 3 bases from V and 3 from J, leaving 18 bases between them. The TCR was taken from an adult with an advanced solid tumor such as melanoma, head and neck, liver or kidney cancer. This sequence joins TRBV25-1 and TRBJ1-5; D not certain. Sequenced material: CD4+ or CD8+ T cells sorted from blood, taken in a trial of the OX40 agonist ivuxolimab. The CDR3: CASSEAGEWVDNQPQHF. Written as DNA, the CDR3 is TGTGCCAGCAGTGAGGCTGGGGAATGGGTGGACAATCAGCCCCAGCATTTT. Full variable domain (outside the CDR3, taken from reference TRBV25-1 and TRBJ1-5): EADIYQTPRYLVIGTGKKITLECSQTMGHDKMYWYQQDPGMELHLIHYSYGVNSTEKGDLSSESTVSRIRTEHFPLTLESARPSHTSQYLCASSEAGEWVDNQPQHFGDGTRLSIL.